A selection of T cell receptor beta chains follows, all from one sample in a study of T-cell memory formation after mild COVID-19. TCRdb ran MiXCR on the 5' RACE reads and lists one entry per CDR3 protein. The sample carries fewer than 250,000 distinct CDR3 sequences, about 10% recorded once. The sample taken for sequencing was PBMCs or a T cell subset sorted from them (not recorded which). The receptor set was obtained from a man younger than 35 who had mild COVID-19 (a few samples of this study predate the infection). Cell type and time point are not known. Each CDR3 is given with its conserved first and last residue. Each record gives: D gene, V gene, J gene, clone size, CDR3 protein, CDR3 DNA. A D gene is named only where the DNA matches it firmly. Expanded clones are given a class, and other clones once, few, many or no size at all.

d_call: NA; v_call: TRBV3-1; j_call: TRBJ1-5; clone_size: NA; cdr3_aa: CASSLWGGHQPQHF; cdr3_nt: TGTGCCAGCAGCCTTTGGGGGGGGCATCAGCCCCAGCATTTT
d_call: NA; v_call: TRBV5-8; j_call: TRBJ1-1; clone_size: NA; cdr3_aa: CASTPWGHDEAFF; cdr3_nt: TGTGCCAGCACCCCGTGGGGGCATGATGAAGCTTTCTTT
d_call: TRBD1; v_call: TRBV9; j_call: TRBJ1-1; clone_size: NA; cdr3_aa: CASSVAYGTGSDTEAFF; cdr3_nt: TGTGCCAGCAGCGTAGCTTACGGGACAGGGAGCGACACTGAAGCTTTCTTT
d_call: NA; v_call: TRBV5-1; j_call: TRBJ1-2; clone_size: few; cdr3_aa: CASSLEAVQGRGGYTF; cdr3_nt: TGCGCCAGCAGCTTGGAGGCTGTTCAGGGGCGCGGTGGCTACACCTTC
d_call: NA; v_call: TRBV5-1; j_call: TRBJ2-7; clone_size: NA; cdr3_aa: CASSLDRIYEQYF; cdr3_nt: TGCGCCAGCAGCTTGGACAGAATCTACGAGCAGTACTTC
d_call: NA; v_call: TRBV18; j_call: TRBJ1-2; clone_size: NA; cdr3_aa: CASSPRSSDTNYGYTF; cdr3_nt: TGTGCCAGCTCACCACGGTCGTCGGACACTAACTATGGCTACACCTTC
d_call: NA; v_call: TRBV15; j_call: TRBJ1-1; clone_size: few; cdr3_aa: CATSRRGTEAFF; cdr3_nt: TGTGCCACCAGCAGACGGGGAACTGAAGCTTTCTTT
d_call: NA; v_call: TRBV5-1; j_call: TRBJ1-3; clone_size: few; cdr3_aa: CASSPFVGNTIYF; cdr3_nt: TGCGCCAGCAGCCCCTTTGTGGGAAACACCATATATTTT
d_call: NA; v_call: TRBV12-3/TRBV12-4; j_call: TRBJ1-6; clone_size: NA; cdr3_aa: CASSSRPRGNSPLHF; cdr3_nt: TGTGCCAGCAGTTCGAGACCCCGGGGTAATTCACCCCTCCACTTT
d_call: TRBD2; v_call: TRBV5-6; j_call: TRBJ2-4; clone_size: NA; cdr3_aa: CASSELTSGGVIQYF; cdr3_nt: TGTGCCAGCAGCGAACTGACTAGCGGGGGGGTTATACAGTACTTC
d_call: NA; v_call: TRBV5-1; j_call: TRBJ2-7; clone_size: many; cdr3_aa: CASRRPPGNEQYF; cdr3_nt: TGCGCCAGCAGACGCCCCCCGGGGAACGAGCAGTACTTC
d_call: NA; v_call: TRBV29-1; j_call: TRBJ1-1; clone_size: NA; cdr3_aa: CSVETRMSVNTEAFF; cdr3_nt: TGCAGCGTTGAAACTCGAATGTCGGTGAACACTGAAGCTTTCTTT
d_call: NA; v_call: TRBV7-3; j_call: TRBJ2-1; clone_size: many; cdr3_aa: CASSLTGLGEQFF; cdr3_nt: TGTGCCAGCAGCTTAACGGGCCTCGGTGAGCAGTTCTTC
d_call: NA; v_call: TRBV7-2; j_call: TRBJ2-5; clone_size: NA; cdr3_aa: CASSSARGNQYF; cdr3_nt: TGTGCCAGCAGCAGCGCTAGGGGGAACCAGTACTTC
d_call: NA; v_call: TRBV2; j_call: TRBJ1-6; clone_size: NA; cdr3_aa: CARGRQINSPLHF; cdr3_nt: TGTGCCAGGGGGCGGCAGATTAATTCACCCCTCCACTTT
d_call: TRBD2; v_call: TRBV20-1; j_call: TRBJ2-5; clone_size: NA; cdr3_aa: CSARDTSGGAGQENQYF; cdr3_nt: TGCAGTGCTAGAGATACTAGCGGGGGGGCTGGGCAAGAGAACCAGTACTTC
d_call: TRBD2; v_call: TRBV5-1; j_call: TRBJ2-2; clone_size: many; cdr3_aa: CASNVGGTGTGELFF; cdr3_nt: TGCGCCAGCAACGTCGGGGGGACTGGCACCGGGGAGCTGTTTTTT
d_call: TRBD1; v_call: TRBV7-2; j_call: TRBJ1-2; clone_size: NA; cdr3_aa: CATLGGGGGGGYTF; cdr3_nt: TGTGCCACCCTCGGAGGGGGCGGCGGAGGGGGCTACACCTTC
d_call: NA; v_call: TRBV6-2/TRBV6-3; j_call: TRBJ2-1; clone_size: few; cdr3_aa: CASSYYAKGQFF; cdr3_nt: TGTGCCAGCAGTTACTATGCCAAGGGGCAGTTCTTC
d_call: NA; v_call: TRBV29-1; j_call: TRBJ1-2; clone_size: NA; cdr3_aa: CSVGQVQGPGGYTF; cdr3_nt: TGCAGCGTTGGACAAGTGCAGGGCCCCGGGGGCTACACCTTC
d_call: NA; v_call: TRBV5-1; j_call: TRBJ2-3; clone_size: few; cdr3_aa: CASSFFAATDTQYF; cdr3_nt: TGCGCCAGCAGCTTCTTTGCGGCCACAGATACGCAGTATTTT
d_call: NA; v_call: TRBV18; j_call: TRBJ2-5; clone_size: few; cdr3_aa: CASSGAQQETQYF; cdr3_nt: TGTGCCAGCTCGGGGGCCCAACAAGAGACCCAGTACTTC
d_call: NA; v_call: TRBV9; j_call: TRBJ2-3; clone_size: NA; cdr3_aa: CASSILDSTQYF; cdr3_nt: TGTGCCAGCAGCATTTTGGACAGTACGCAGTATTTT
d_call: NA; v_call: TRBV20-1; j_call: TRBJ2-3; clone_size: once; cdr3_aa: CSARANTQYF; cdr3_nt: TGCAGTGCTAGAGCGAATACGCAGTATTTT
d_call: TRBD2; v_call: TRBV19; j_call: TRBJ2-5; clone_size: NA; cdr3_aa: CASSTGGSPETQYF; cdr3_nt: TGTGCCAGTAGCACCGGGGGGTCGCCGGAGACCCAGTACTTC
d_call: NA; v_call: TRBV6-5; j_call: TRBJ1-1; clone_size: many; cdr3_aa: CASSYVLGLRKAFF; cdr3_nt: TGTGCCAGCAGTTACGTACTTGGCCTGCGCAAAGCTTTCTTT
d_call: TRBD1; v_call: TRBV7-2; j_call: TRBJ2-1; clone_size: NA; cdr3_aa: CASSLRGPDNEQFF; cdr3_nt: TGTGCCAGCAGTCTCAGGGGGCCGGACAATGAGCAGTTCTTC
d_call: NA; v_call: TRBV27; j_call: TRBJ2-5; clone_size: few; cdr3_aa: CASSFDRIETQYF; cdr3_nt: TGTGCCAGCAGTTTCGACAGGATAGAGACCCAGTACTTC
d_call: NA; v_call: TRBV7-3; j_call: TRBJ1-1; clone_size: few; cdr3_aa: CASSPGTPREAFF; cdr3_nt: TGTGCCAGCAGCCCTGGGACACCGCGGGAAGCTTTCTTT
d_call: NA; v_call: TRBV4-3; j_call: TRBJ1-5; clone_size: many; cdr3_aa: CASSQDQGQPQHF; cdr3_nt: TGCGCCAGCAGCCAAGATCAGGGTCAGCCCCAGCATTTT
d_call: NA; v_call: TRBV7-2; j_call: TRBJ1-5; clone_size: few; cdr3_aa: CASSLELGNQPQHF; cdr3_nt: TGTGCCAGCAGCTTAGAACTTGGCAATCAGCCCCAGCATTTT
d_call: NA; v_call: TRBV4-1; j_call: TRBJ1-1; clone_size: NA; cdr3_aa: CASSHQGLRTEAFF; cdr3_nt: TGCGCCAGCAGCCACCAGGGATTAAGGACTGAAGCTTTCTTT
d_call: NA; v_call: TRBV13; j_call: TRBJ1-1; clone_size: few; cdr3_aa: CASTNSGDRWGYMNTEAFF; cdr3_nt: TGTGCCAGCACCAACTCGGGAGACAGGTGGGGGTACATGAACACTGAAGCTTTCTTT
d_call: TRBD1; v_call: TRBV7-3; j_call: TRBJ1-1; clone_size: few; cdr3_aa: CASSFNRGLEAFF; cdr3_nt: TGTGCCAGCAGCTTTAACAGGGGCCTTGAAGCTTTCTTT
d_call: NA; v_call: TRBV28; j_call: TRBJ1-2; clone_size: NA; cdr3_aa: CASTLGGAYGYTF; cdr3_nt: TGTGCCAGCACCCTCGGGGGGGCTTATGGCTACACCTTC
d_call: TRBD2; v_call: TRBV5-5; j_call: TRBJ2-1; clone_size: many; cdr3_aa: CASSATGTSGRIAYNEQFF; cdr3_nt: TGTGCCAGCAGCGCGACAGGGACTAGCGGGCGAATCGCCTACAATGAGCAGTTCTTC
d_call: NA; v_call: TRBV7-2; j_call: TRBJ2-3; clone_size: few; cdr3_aa: CASSVGDSTDTQYF; cdr3_nt: TGTGCCAGCAGCGTCGGGGACAGCACAGATACGCAGTATTTT
d_call: TRBD1; v_call: TRBV4-3; j_call: TRBJ1-2; clone_size: NA; cdr3_aa: CASSHTGTARYTF; cdr3_nt: TGCGCCAGCAGCCATACCGGGACAGCCCGCTACACCTTC
d_call: TRBD1; v_call: TRBV6-6; j_call: TRBJ1-1; clone_size: NA; cdr3_aa: CASSEQGATEAFF; cdr3_nt: TGTGCCAGCAGTGAACAGGGGGCCACTGAAGCTTTCTTT
d_call: NA; v_call: TRBV7-2; j_call: TRBJ1-5; clone_size: NA; cdr3_aa: CASSYRVANQPQHF; cdr3_nt: TGTGCCAGCAGCTACCGGGTCGCTAATCAGCCCCAGCATTTT
d_call: TRBD1; v_call: TRBV6-4; j_call: TRBJ2-1; clone_size: NA; cdr3_aa: CASAAGTANNEQFF; cdr3_nt: TGTGCCAGCGCTGCCGGGACAGCCAACAATGAGCAGTTCTTC